The present T cell receptor (beta chain) was sequenced within a study of blood T cell repertoires in COVID-19. Background on the study: Acute and convalescent COVID-19 samples came from the United States, Italy and Spain. T cells, B-cell-depleted T cells, or PBMCs supplied cDNA or gDNA.

There are 13 residues in the CDR3. V dropped 6 bases and J dropped 5; count of bases not matched to a gene: 5. Per germline, CDR1 GTSNPN and CDR2 SVGIG (reference sequence). In the study's own analysis: It was from reference gene primer amplification that nucleated cell counts were estimated. Profiled with immunoSEQ multiplex PCR; TCRdb holds only in-frame clones, not every one. That table supplies the V and J calls and clone size; D and trimming were determined from the DNA. The sample carries about 73,000 clones, less than 95% recorded once. This clonotype was obtained from a woman between 18 and 29 years old with acute or convalescent COVID-19. The specimen sequenced was peripheral blood. V and J are TRBV30 and TRBJ2-1; 9 bases agree with TRBD2. CDR3 DNA sequence: TGTGCCTGTAGCGGGAGTATCGACAATGAGCAGTTCTTC. It codes for CACSGSIDNEQFF.